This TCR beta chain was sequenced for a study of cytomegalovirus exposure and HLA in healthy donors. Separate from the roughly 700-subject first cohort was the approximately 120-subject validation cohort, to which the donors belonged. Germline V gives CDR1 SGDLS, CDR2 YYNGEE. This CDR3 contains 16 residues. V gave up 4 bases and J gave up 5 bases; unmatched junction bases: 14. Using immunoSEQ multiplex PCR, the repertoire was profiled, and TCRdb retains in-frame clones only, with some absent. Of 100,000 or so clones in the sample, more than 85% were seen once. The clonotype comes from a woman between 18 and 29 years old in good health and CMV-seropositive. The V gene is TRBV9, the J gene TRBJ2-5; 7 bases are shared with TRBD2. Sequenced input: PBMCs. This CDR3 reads CASSITAGTKGETQYF. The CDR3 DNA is TGTGCCAGCAGCATAACAGCCGGGACTAAGGGGGAGACCCAGTACTTC.